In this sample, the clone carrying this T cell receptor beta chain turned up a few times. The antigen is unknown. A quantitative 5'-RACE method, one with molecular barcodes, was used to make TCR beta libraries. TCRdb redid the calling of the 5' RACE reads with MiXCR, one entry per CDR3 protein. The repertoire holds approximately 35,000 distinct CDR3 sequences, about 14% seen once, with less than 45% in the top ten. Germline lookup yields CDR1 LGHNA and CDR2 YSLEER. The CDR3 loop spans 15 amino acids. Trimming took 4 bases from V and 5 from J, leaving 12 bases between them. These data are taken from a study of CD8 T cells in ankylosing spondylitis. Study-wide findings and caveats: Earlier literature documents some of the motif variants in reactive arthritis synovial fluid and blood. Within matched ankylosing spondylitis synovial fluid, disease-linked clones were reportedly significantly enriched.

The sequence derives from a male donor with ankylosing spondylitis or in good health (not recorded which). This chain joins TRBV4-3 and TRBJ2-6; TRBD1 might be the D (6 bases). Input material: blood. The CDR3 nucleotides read TGCGCCAGCAGCCCTGGACAGTTAAGGGCCAACGTCCTGACTTTC. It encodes CASSPGQLRANVLTF.